These 31 T cell receptor beta chains were all obtained from the same sample, sequenced in a study of control samples from healthy donors and cancer patients. Here immunoSEQ multiplex PCR was the method, and the copy in TCRdb shows in-frame clones only, minus some. The sample yields fewer than 30,000 clones, approximately 85% seen once. Source material: PBMCs. Receptors originate from a woman between 55 and 75 years old with head and neck cancer.

In its sample, this clone ranks as medium-sized. The chain carries TRBV19 and TRBJ2-5; D perhaps matches TRBD2 (7 bases). V was pared by 4 bases and J by 7 bases, with 13 bases between. The germline V gene has CDR1 LNHDA and CDR2 SQIVND (reference sequence). CDR3 length: 13 residues. This CDR3 is CASSTGLGGTQYF. CDR3 nucleotide sequence: TGTGCCAGTAGTACAGGACTAGGGGGGACCCAGTACTTC.

This clone was counted between two and nine times. The genes are TRBV11-2 and TRBJ1-3, with D unresolved. Trimming stripped 5 bases from V and 2 bases from J, with 7 bases between. The germline V gene encodes CDR1 SGHAT and CDR2 FQNNGV. CDR3 length: 13 residues. The CDR3 DNA is TGTGCCAGCAGCCACGAACCTGGAAACACCATATATTTT. This codes for CASSHEPGNTIYF. The whole variable domain, remainder taken from reference TRBV11-2 and TRBJ1-3, is EAGVAQSPRYKIIEKRQSVAFWCNPISGHATLYWYQQILGQGPKLLIQFQNNGVVDDSQLPKDRFSAERLKGVDSTLKIQPAKLEDSAVYLCASSHEPGNTIYFGEGSWLTVV.

This chain joins TRBV27 and TRBJ2-5, with 8 bases lining up with TRBD2. V shed 7 bases, J shed 5 bases, and the junction held 12 bases outside the gene matches. This CDR3 contains 15 residues. Per germline, CDR1 MNHEY and CDR2 SMNVEV (reference sequence). The CDR3 DNA reads as TGTGCCAGCAAGGGCCTCAGCGGGGGCAGGGAGACCCAGTACTTC. Its translation is CASKGLSGGRETQYF.

The gene calls are TRBV2 and TRBJ1-1, with D possibly being TRBD1 (5 bases). This CDR3 is built from 13 residues. The germline V and J ends were trimmed by 10 bases and 0 bases, with 12 bases remaining between them. Germline V gene sequence: CDR1 SNHLY, CDR2 FYNNEI. The CDR3: CANEQDLNTEAFF. CDR3 bases: TGTGCCAACGAACAGGACCTGAACACTGAAGCTTTCTTT. The full variable domain, in which reference TRBV2 and TRBJ1-1 provide the parts outside the CDR3, is EPEVTQTPSHQVTQMGQEVILRCVPISNHLYFYWYRQILGQKVEFLVSFYNNEISEKSEIFDDQFSVERPDGSNFTLKIRSTKLEDSAMYFCANEQDLNTEAFFGQGTRLTVV.

This clone showed up just once. The chain employs TRBV5-4 and TRBJ1-1, with D perhaps matching TRBD1 (6 bases). The germline V and J ends were trimmed by 4 bases and 3 bases, with 19 bases remaining between them. The germline V gene has CDR1 SGHNT and CDR2 YYREEE (reference sequence). This CDR3 is built from 16 residues. The CDR3 is CASSGGGATLDTEAFF. The CDR3, as DNA: TGTGCCAGCAGCGGCGGGGGGGCGACTTTGGACACTGAAGCTTTCTTT.

This chain links TRBV12-3 or TRBV12-4 with TRBJ2-7; D perhaps matches TRBD2 (6 bases). CDR3 length: 13 residues. Between the trimmed V and J ends, which lost 6 bases and 3 bases, there was a span of 12 bases. The CDR3 sequence: CASSPSGSYEQYF. The CDR3 DNA reads as TGTGCCAGCAGCCCTTCCGGGAGCTACGAGCAGTACTTC.

This rearrangement joins TRBV10-2 to TRBJ2-5, with D possibly matching TRBD1 (5 bases). Per germline, CDR1 WSHSY and CDR2 SAAADI. Trimming took off 0 bases at V and 5 bases at J, with 10 bases between the two ends. This CDR3 contains 14 residues. The CDR3: CASSESSGLETQYF. CDR3 sequence (DNA): TGCGCCAGCAGTGAGTCTTCAGGGTTGGAGACCCAGTACTTC.

Here the CDR3 DNA reads TGCGCCAGCAGCCAATCGACAGGGGGCAATCAGCCCCAGCATTTT. Its translation: CASSQSTGGNQPQHF. The gene calls are TRBV4-1 and TRBJ1-5, with TRBD1 matching 8 bases. This CDR3 has 15 residues. CDR1 and CDR2 (germline): MGHRA, YSYEKL. V was clipped by 2 bases and J by 2 bases; unmatched bases: 2.

The chain has TRBV3-1 (or the pseudogene TRBV3-2) and TRBJ1-6; D unclear. CDR1 and CDR2 (germline): LGHDT, YNNKEL (reference sequence). Between the trimmed V and J ends, which lost 0 bases and 3 bases, there was a span of 9 bases. CDR3 size: 16 residues. The CDR3 loop is CASSQEIGRYNSPLHF. The CDR3 DNA is TGTGCCAGCAGCCAAGAAATAGGACGCTATAATTCACCCCTCCACTTT.

The CDR3 DNA sequence: TGTGCCAGCAGCTTCGCAAGGGAAGGATCACCCCTCCACTTT. Encoded protein: CASSFAREGSPLHF. V is TRBV11-1 and J is TRBJ1-6; D remains unclear. Germline values: CDR1 SGHAT, CDR2 FQDESV (reference sequence). V lost 3 bases to trimming and J lost 10 bases, with 13 bases between them. The CDR3 spans 14 residues.

V gene TRBV2 combines with J gene TRBJ1-2; no clear D. This CDR3 region has 13 residues. Per germline, CDR1 SNHLY and CDR2 FYNNEI. The ends were cut back, 4 bases at V and 4 bases at J, with 10 bases in the middle. CDR3 nucleotide sequence: TGTGCCAGCAGTGCCTCCCCGCTCTATGGCTACACCTTC. Residues: CASSASPLYGYTF. Combining the CDR3 with reference TRBV2 and TRBJ1-2 gives the whole variable domain EPEVTQTPSHQVTQMGQEVILRCVPISNHLYFYWYRQILGQKVEFLVSFYNNEISEKSEIFDDQFSVERPDGSNFTLKIRSTKLEDSAMYFCASSASPLYGYTFGSGTRLTVV.

The chain links TRBV7-2 to TRBJ2-7; no reliable D call. The V and J ends lost 5 bases and 3 bases respectively, with 14 bases between them. CDR1 and CDR2 (germline): SGHTA, FQGNSA. This CDR3 is built from 14 residues. The CDR3 protein is CASSLNGLGYEQYF. The CDR3 nucleotides are TGTGCCAGCAGCCTGAACGGTCTAGGCTACGAGCAGTACTTC.

J is TRBJ2-6 and V is TRBV6-2 or TRBV6-3; no clear D. There are 15 residues in the CDR3. CDR1 is MNHEY, CDR2 SVGEGT, per germline. Trimming removed 2 bases from V and 2 bases from J, with 7 bases in between. The DNA for the CDR3 is TGTGCCAGCAGTTACGCCGGGCCTGGGGCCAACGTCCTGACTTTC. It is translated as CASSYAGPGANVLTF.

V usage is TRBV12-3 or TRBV12-4 and J usage is TRBJ2-7; TRBD2 might be the D (6 bases). The CDR3 spans 12 residues. Trimming left V 2 bases short and J 7 bases short, with 9 bases between. DNA of the CDR3: TGTGCCAGCAGTTTAAATGCGGGAGAGCAGTACTTC. Translating gives CASSLNAGEQYF.

The chain uses TRBV5-1 and TRBJ1-1; possibly TRBD1 for D (6 bases). Germline CDR1 and CDR2: SGHRS and YFSETQ. V lost 1 base and J lost 4, with 14 bases in between. The CDR3 sequence is 15 residues long. The CDR3 spells CASSLYAGASTEAFF. CDR3 bases: TGCGCCAGCAGCTTGTATGCGGGGGCGAGCACTGAAGCTTTCTTT.

The chain joins TRBV5-6 to TRBJ1-2; no clear D. CDR3 length: 13 residues. Germline V gene lookup returns CDR1 SGHDT and CDR2 YYEEEE. The CDR3 DNA reads as TGTGCGTCACACAGACTCCCCGACTATGGCTACACCTTC. Protein product: CASHRLPDYGYTF.

The chain combines TRBV2 with TRBJ2-5, with D maybe TRBD1 (5 bases). V was cut by 3 bases and J by 0 bases, with 8 bases left in between. The CDR3 sequence is 14 residues long. Germline V gives CDR1 SNHLY, CDR2 FYNNEI. Here the CDR3 DNA reads TGTGCCAGCAGTGATGGCAGGGACCAAGAGACCCAGTACTTC. Translation gives CASSDGRDQETQYF.

This chain links TRBV5-8 with TRBJ2-7; no clear D. Germline V lookup: CDR1 SGHTS, CDR2 YDEGEE. The CDR3 is 12 amino acids. V shed 5 bases and J shed 7 bases, with 13 bases lying between them. CDR3 sequence: CASRPFLEEQYF. CDR3 nucleotides: TGTGCCAGCAGGCCTTTTTTGGAGGAGCAGTACTTC.

J is TRBJ2-7 and V is TRBV3-1 (or the pseudogene TRBV3-2); possible D gene TRBD1, 6 bases. The germline V and J ends were trimmed by 1 base and 6 bases, with 16 bases remaining between them. Germline CDR1 and CDR2: LGHDT and YNNKEL (reference sequence). The CDR3 is 15 residues long. Here the CDR3 DNA reads TGTGCCAGCAGCCAAGGGGGGACACGGGTGGGCGAGCAGTACTTC. It is translated as CASSQGGTRVGEQYF.

This chain joins TRBV27 and TRBJ2-2; 8 bases map to TRBD1. V trimming: 4 bases; J trimming: 7 bases; junction bases outside the gene matches: 11. There are 16 residues in the CDR3. Germline V CDR1 and CDR2: MNHEY, SMNVEV (reference sequence). CDR3: CASSYRRAGGLGELFF. The CDR3 DNA reads TGTGCCAGCAGTTATCGAAGGGCAGGGGGCCTCGGGGAGCTGTTTTTT.

The genes are TRBV10-1 and TRBJ2-1; D unclear. CDR1 WNHNN and CDR2 SYGVQD come from the germline V gene (reference sequence). The CDR3 covers 13 residues. Between the trimmed V and J ends, which lost 0 bases and 10 bases, there was a span of 10 bases. In nucleotides, the CDR3 is TGCGCCAGCAGTGAGTCATCGTTGGAAGAGCAGTTCTTC. The encoded protein is CASSESSLEEQFF.

This chain links TRBV12-5 with TRBJ1-1; no definite D call. The germline V gene has CDR1 LGHNT and CDR2 FRNRAP. CDR3 length: 13 residues. V was clipped by 6 bases and J by 0 bases, with 8 bases between them. The chain's CDR3 is CASGSTLNTEAFF. CDR3 nucleotide sequence: TGTGCTAGTGGCTCCACCTTGAACACTGAAGCTTTCTTT. Drawing the rest from reference TRBV12-5 and TRBJ1-1, the complete variable domain is DARVTQTPRHKVTEMGQEVTMRCQPILGHNTVFWYRQTMMQGLELLAYFRNRAPLDDSGMPKDRFSAEMPDATLATLKIQPSEPRDSAVYFCASGSTLNTEAFFGQGTRLTVV.

The CDR3 DNA follows: TGTGCCAGCAGCTCTTCCGGGAGAAGCGAGCAGTACTTC. Translating gives CASSSSGRSEQYF. The rearrangement links TRBV7-9 to TRBJ2-7, with a possible D match to TRBD2 (6 bases). This CDR3 has 13 residues. Trimming took off 4 bases at V and 6 bases at J, with 13 bases between the two ends. CDR1 is SEHNR and CDR2 is FQNEAQ in the germline V gene (reference sequence).

The rearrangement joins TRBV5-6 to TRBJ1-5, with 9 bases aligning to TRBD1. CDR1 and CDR2 from the germline V gene are SGHDT and YYEEEE. The CDR3 runs to 16 residues. Unmatched junction bases numbered 8, after V lost 2 bases and J lost 5 bases. In DNA, the CDR3 is TGTGCCAGCAGCTTTAGCGGGACAGGGTCGGATCAGCCCCAGCATTTT. Its protein is CASSFSGTGSDQPQHF.

The chain joins TRBV7-9 to TRBJ1-6, with 12 bases lining up with TRBD1. Trimming cost V 4 bases and J 0 bases; bases outside gene matches: 7. Germline V gene lookup returns CDR1 SEHNR and CDR2 FQNEAQ (reference sequence). The CDR3 contains 19 residues. The CDR3 reads CASSSPGTGGLSYNSPLHF. The CDR3 bases are TGTGCCAGCAGCTCGCCCGGGACAGGGGGCCTCTCCTATAATTCACCCCTCCACTTT. The full variable domain, with the rest looked up from reference TRBV7-9 and TRBJ1-6, is DTGVSQNPRHKITKRGQNVTFRCDPISEHNRLYWYRQTLGQGPEFLTYFQNEAQLEKSRLLSDRFSAERPKGSFSTLEIQRTEQGDSAMYLCASSSPGTGGLSYNSPLHFGNGTRLTVT.

In its sample, this clone was seen once. The chain joins TRBV5-6 to TRBJ2-7; TRBD2 matches 10 bases. The CDR3 has 16 residues. The trim removed 1 base at V and 6 bases at J, leaving 10 bases unmatched. Germline values: CDR1 SGHDT, CDR2 YYEEEE. The CDR3 coding sequence is TGTGCCAGCAGCTTGCAGTCTAGCGGGAGTATTAGCGAGCAGTACTTC. Amino acids: CASSLQSSGSISEQYF.

This clone was seen just once. This chain uses TRBV3-1 (or the pseudogene TRBV3-2) with TRBJ1-2; D possibly corresponds to TRBD1 (6 bases). V was clipped by 1 base and J by 5 bases, with 14 bases between them. Germline V gene sequence: CDR1 LGHDT, CDR2 YNNKEL (reference sequence). There are 15 residues in the CDR3. DNA of the CDR3: TGTGCCAGCAGCCAAGGTTTGGGGGGCCAATATGGCTACACCTTC. It specifies CASSQGLGGQYGYTF.

In DNA, the CDR3 is TGCGCCAGCAGCCAAGATCTGAGGGACACCATATATTTT. This codes for CASSQDLRDTIYF. The chain uses TRBV4-3 and TRBJ1-3, with no clear D. This CDR3 is built from 13 residues. In germline, CDR1 is LGHNA, CDR2 YSLEER. V lost 0 bases, J lost 8 bases, and 8 bases lay in between.

The rearrangement joins TRBV7-2 to TRBJ2-3; D perhaps matches TRBD2 (6 bases). Germline lookup yields CDR1 SGHTA and CDR2 FQGNSA. Trimming left V 4 bases short and J 2 bases short, with 13 bases between. The CDR3 extends over 15 amino acids. The CDR3 loop is CASSSSGVYTDTQYF. CDR3 DNA sequence: TGTGCCAGCAGCTCCTCGGGGGTATACACAGATACGCAGTATTTT.

This chain links TRBV6-4 with TRBJ2-2; perhaps TRBD1 as D (5 bases). This CDR3 is built from 15 residues. V lost 3 bases to trimming and J lost 3 bases, with 11 bases between them. The germline V gene encodes CDR1 MRHNA and CDR2 SNTAGT. CDR3 protein: CASSEEGVDTGELFF. CDR3 coding DNA: TGTGCCAGCAGTGAAGAAGGGGTCGACACCGGGGAGCTGTTTTTT.

This clone was detected only once. The CDR3 bases are TGTGCCAGCAGCCCCTCGGATACGCAGTATTTT. It translates to CASSPSDTQYF. This chain joins TRBV16 and TRBJ2-3; no clear D. This CDR3 contains 11 residues. Between the trimmed V and J ends, which lost 4 bases and 6 bases, there was a span of 5 bases. Per the germline V gene, CDR1 is KGHSY and CDR2 is FQNENV.